What follows are 30 T cell receptor beta chains derived from one specimen sequenced in a study of T cells expressing NK-cell markers. TCRdb processed the 5' RACE reads again and assigns one entry to each CDR3 protein, with no DNA. The sample has 250,000 or so distinct CDR3 sequences. The sample comprised blood T cells: a sorted CD56 or NKG2C T cell subset, CD4+ or CD8+ T cells, or bulk PBMC T cells (not recorded which). These receptors all come from a woman between 18 and 70 years old in good health.

This chain connects TRBV20-1 to TRBJ2-3; absent DNA, TCRdb's TRBD1 call cannot be checked. CDR3 length: 18 residues. Germline assignment: CDR1 DFQATT and CDR2 SNEGSKA (reference sequence). CDR3 in amino acids: CSARDPAAPLRGTDTQYF.

The chain joins TRBV6-5 to TRBJ2-1; TCRdb's D call, TRBD2, is unchecked because there is no DNA. CDR1 is MNHEY, CDR2 SVGAGI, per germline. The CDR3 extends over 16 amino acids. CDR3 sequence: CASSNSGLAAYNEQFF.

The V call is TRBV18, the J call TRBJ2-1. The CDR3 spans 14 residues. Germline CDR1 KGHSH, CDR2 LQKENI. The CDR3: CASSPMSGYNEQFF.

The chain uses TRBV6-2 or TRBV6-3 and TRBJ2-7; TCRdb's D call, TRBD1, is unchecked because there is no DNA. Germline values: CDR1 MNHEY, CDR2 SVGEGT. The CDR3 runs 14 residues. The CDR3 loop reads CASRPWERGYEQYF.

V usage is TRBV7-3 and J usage is TRBJ2-2; the D call of TRBD2 rests on TCRdb alone, since no DNA is present to check it. The CDR3 is made up of 15 amino acids. Per germline, CDR1 SGHTA and CDR2 FQGTGA. CDR3 sequence reads: CASSFSGSNTGELFF.

The CDR3 here is CASSPGQSYNEQFF. The rearrangement joins TRBV11-3 to TRBJ2-1; TCRdb picks TRBD1, but there is no DNA to check that call. CDR3 size: 14 residues. Germline CDR1 is SGHNT and CDR2 is YENEEA.

The V and J genes are TRBV7-8 and TRBJ1-2; the TCRdb D gene call, TRBD1, has no DNA to confirm it. The germline gives CDR1 SGHVS, CDR2 FQNEAQ. The CDR3 is made up of 12 amino acids. The CDR3 reads CASSNRVDGYTF.

The rearrangement uses TRBV29-1 and TRBJ2-3; the D call of TRBD1 rests on TCRdb alone, since no DNA is present to check it. Germline CDR1 is SQVTM and CDR2 is ANQGSEA. The CDR3 is made up of 16 amino acids. The CDR3 reads CSVREGKGARTDTQYF.

CDR3 residues: CATLSGSPNNEQFF. The genes are TRBV24-1 and TRBJ2-1; TCRdb lists TRBD2, though no DNA is available to test this call. Germline V gene lookup returns CDR1 KGHDR and CDR2 SFDVKD. The CDR3 consists of 14 residues.

The V call is TRBV9, the J call TRBJ2-7; TCRdb outputs TRBD1, but without DNA this stays unchecked. CDR3 length equals 13 residues. CDR1 and CDR2 from the germline V gene are SGDLS and YYNGEE. The CDR3 is CASSGPGSYEQYF.

The chain combines TRBV4-3 with TRBJ1-1; TCRdb names TRBD1, which stays unverified in the absence of DNA. The CDR3 length is 14 residues. Germline V gives CDR1 LGHNA, CDR2 YSLEER. The CDR3: CASSLTGTGTEAFF.

The chain combines TRBV2 with TRBJ1-6; no DNA is available, so the TRBD1 call from TCRdb remains unchecked. The CDR3 sequence is 12 residues long. Germline V gives CDR1 SNHLY, CDR2 FYNNEI. This chain's CDR3 is CASTPGPVPLHF.

The chain joins TRBV10-2 to TRBJ1-2. The CDR3 runs 12 residues. CDR1 WSHSY and CDR2 SAAADI come from the germline V gene. CDR3 residues: CASSAPNYGYTF.

V is TRBV6-5 and J is TRBJ2-5; checking the TCRdb D call of TRBD2 is not possible without DNA. Germline V gene lookup returns CDR1 MNHEY and CDR2 SVGAGI. The length of the CDR3 is 17 residues. The CDR3 spells CASSYGGLAGYQETQYF.

The chain recombines TRBV6-1 with TRBJ1-2; TCRdb designates TRBD1, a call that cannot be tested without DNA. The CDR3 has 14 residues. Germline assignment: CDR1 MNHNS and CDR2 SASEGT. The CDR3 is CASGRQGFNYGYTF.

The chain has TRBV6-5 and TRBJ2-6. The germline V gene has CDR1 MNHEY and CDR2 SVGAGI. This CDR3 comprises 13 residues. The CDR3 loop is CASSYYGANVLTF.

This chain joins TRBV19 and TRBJ2-6; absent DNA, TCRdb's TRBD1 call cannot be checked. Germline CDR1 LNHDA, CDR2 SQIVND (reference sequence). The CDR3 spans 14 residues. The CDR3 loop is CASSIWDRANVLTF.

The V and J genes are TRBV12-3 or TRBV12-4 and TRBJ1-2; TCRdb designates TRBD1, a call that cannot be tested without DNA. The CDR3 runs 13 residues. The CDR3: CASSLARGRGYTF.

The chain links TRBV29-1 to TRBJ2-3; without DNA, the TCRdb call of TRBD1 cannot be checked. Per germline, CDR1 SQVTM and CDR2 ANQGSEA. The CDR3 is 14 residues long. CDR3 sequence: CSADPGQKKHTQYF.

V usage is TRBV27 and J usage is TRBJ2-3; TCRdb picks TRBD1, but there is no DNA to check that call. CDR3 length: 13 amino acids. Germline CDR1 MNHEY, CDR2 SMNVEV (reference sequence). This CDR3 reads CASRPLGADTQYF.

This chain connects TRBV20-1 to TRBJ2-5; absent DNA, TCRdb's TRBD2 call cannot be checked. This CDR3 has 11 amino acids. Germline CDR1 and CDR2: DFQATT and SNEGSKA (reference sequence). The CDR3 reads CSARTTGTQYF.

CDR3 in amino acids: CSVASAANTGELFF. The chain employs TRBV29-1 and TRBJ2-2. The CDR3 loop spans 14 amino acids. Germline CDR1 and CDR2: SQVTM and ANQGSEA.

The rearrangement joins TRBV10-2 to TRBJ2-3; TCRdb designates TRBD1, a call that cannot be tested without DNA. In germline, CDR1 is WSHSY, CDR2 SAAADI. The CDR3 consists of 13 residues. The CDR3 protein is CASGQGRRDTQYF.

The chain links TRBV20-1 to TRBJ1-5. Per the germline V gene, CDR1 is DFQATT and CDR2 is SNEGSKA (reference sequence). This CDR3 comprises 17 residues. CDR3 sequence reads: CSALPLTNLNGNQPQHF.

The gene calls are TRBV5-6 and TRBJ2-7; TCRdb gives TRBD1 as the D gene, but with no DNA this cannot be confirmed. Germline values: CDR1 SGHDT, CDR2 YYEEEE. The CDR3 runs 14 residues. CDR3 sequence reads: CASSLPDRGTEQYF.

This sequence joins TRBV7-2 and TRBJ2-2; TCRdb reports TRBD2, a call that lacks DNA to check it against. Germline V gene sequence: CDR1 SGHTA, CDR2 FQGNSA. This CDR3 comprises 16 residues. CDR3 region: CASSLGSPANTGELFF.

V usage is TRBV12-3 or TRBV12-4 and J usage is TRBJ1-4; the TCRdb D gene call, TRBD1, has no DNA to confirm it. CDR3 size: 15 residues. The CDR3 region is CASSLSPDLNEKLFF.

The genes are TRBV20-1 and TRBJ2-7; TCRdb outputs TRBD1, but without DNA this stays unchecked. The CDR3 is 14 residues long. Germline V CDR1 and CDR2: DFQATT, SNEGSKA (reference sequence). The CDR3: CSARSGQGTIEQYF.

V gene TRBV7-6 combines with J gene TRBJ2-1; TCRdb selects TRBD1, and the lack of DNA leaves this call unchecked. The CDR3 has 14 residues. Germline CDR1 and CDR2: SGHVS and FNYEAQ. CDR3 sequence reads: CASSLGHRNFEQFF.

The V and J genes are TRBV4-3 and TRBJ1-6; the TRBD1 assignment by TCRdb is unverifiable without DNA. The CDR3 totals 15 residues. CDR1 is LGHNA, CDR2 YSLEER, per germline. CDR3 sequence reads: CASSQARQGLSPLHF.